The clone carrying this TCR beta chain was seen only a few times. Its specificity is unknown. How the authors handled the data: It was from CDR3 differences across clinicopathological groups that a distant-metastasis classifier for papillary thyroid cancer was built. MiXCR re-clonotyped the PCR reads for TCRdb. TCRdb's processing, not the authors' own work, is the source of the V and J calls. The repertoire holds about 92,000 clones, 15% seen once, with 3.6% in the top ten. The record originates from a study of metastatic and nonmetastatic thyroid tumors. About the study: Thyroid patients, malignant and benign, had repertoires compared across blood and tumor or nodule tissue. Study-level points and caveats: The study reportedly found significantly higher TCR beta diversity in malignant thyroid tumors than benign nodules, in blood and tumor.

From germline, CDR1 is SNHLY and CDR2 FYNNEI. The V segment lost 6 bases and the J segment 7 bases; nucleotides outside the gene matches: 5. The CDR3 is 13 amino acids. Patients had received no treatment of any kind before thyroid surgery. Sequences were obtained from blood. This chain connects TRBV2 to TRBJ1-5, with TRBD1 matching 8 bases. This receptor was obtained from a female donor with papillary thyroid cancer or a benign thyroid nodule (not recorded which). Some clones in this sample may be carry-over from other donors' samples. The CDR3 DNA is TGTGCCAGCAGGGAGGACAGGGAGCAGCCCCAGCATTTT. Residues: CASREDREQPQHF.